Given below is one TCR beta chain in context. The specificity of this receptor is unknown. Within one base of it there is no much larger clone, and no base qualities were kept. Library generation was performed with RT-PCR. Reads for this sample came from an Illumina HiSeq 2500. The public sequencing data were trimmed at Q25 with fastp and processed into clonotypes with MiXCR by TCRdb, which kept only in-frame beta chains. Records with the same CDR3 protein are collapsed into one entry carrying the most frequent genes and DNA. For this sample the table gives around 750,000 distinct CDR3 sequences, of which 21% were detected only once. Together, the top ten hold roughly a tenth of the sample. This entry is derived from a study of response to subunit inactivated influenza vaccine (dated by TCRdb to 2017 to 2018). About the full investigation: To follow how T cells responded to a trivalent subunit inactivated influenza vaccine, the researchers relied on deep quantitative profiling of the T cell receptor repertoire.

General study outcomes and caveats: According to the authors, only a limited number of new T cells may be recruited by each seasonal influenza vaccination.

Sequences were derived from PBMCs from blood, sampled approximately 5 days after vaccination. This sequence originates from a man between 45 and 60 years old who received an inactivated influenza vaccine. Donor details come from another sample of the same person, matched by shared clones.

The encoded CDR3 is CASSRDRGSSYEQYF. The DNA reads TGTGCCAGCAGTCGGGACAGGGGGAGCTCCTACGAGCAGTACTTC. The rearranged chain carries TRBV6-2 or TRBV6-3 and TRBJ2-7; 11 of the junction bases match TRBD1. From cysteine to phenylalanine, the CDR3 is 15 amino acids long. Only the CDR3 DNA is retained, 45 bases long and in frame from the first base. As encoded in the germline V gene, CDR1 is MNHEY while CDR2 is SVGEGT. V and J are trimmed by 5 bases and 0 bases, and the gene matches miss 3 bases of the junction.